The 25 T cell receptor beta chains below come from one sample, sequenced in a study of early stage breast cancer tumors. Clones were sequenced by immunoSEQ multiplex PCR, and TCRdb holds only the in-frame ones, with some missing. Here the sample spans approximately 50,000 clones, over 65% being singletons. The sequencing sample was made of blood. The receptors derive from a person younger than 45 with breast cancer.

The V call is TRBV19, the J call TRBJ1-2; 10 bases are shared with TRBD1. The CDR3 is made up of 15 amino acids. Germline CDR1 LNHDA, CDR2 SQIVND (reference sequence). Losses at the gene ends were 4 bases for V and 8 bases for J; bases not matched to a gene: 10. The CDR3 DNA reads TGTGCCAGTAGTAGACGAACCGGGACAGGGGACGGCTACACCTTC. Residues: CASSRRTGTGDGYTF. Full variable domain (outside the CDR3, taken from reference TRBV19 and TRBJ1-2): DGGITQSPKYLFRKEGQNVTLSCEQNLNHDAMYWYRQDPGQGLRLIYYSQIVNDFQKGDIAEGYSVSREKKESFPLTVTSAQKNPTAFYLCASSRRTGTGDGYTFGSGTRLTVV.

The J gene is TRBJ2-1, the V gene TRBV7-9, with TRBD2 matching 8 bases. V lost 2 bases and J lost 15; bases outside the gene matches: 12. Germline CDR1 reads SEHNR; CDR2 reads FQNEAQ (reference sequence). This CDR3 contains 14 residues. The CDR3 coding sequence is TGTGCCAGCAGCTTAAGTTTTGACGGGAGGGTTCGGTTCTTC. Its protein is CASSLSFDGRVRFF.

The chain carries TRBV13 and TRBJ1-1; unclear D gene. The CDR3 runs to 13 residues. CDR1 and CDR2 (germline): PRHDT, FYEKMQ (reference sequence). V dropped 4 bases and J dropped 4 bases, with 10 bases sitting between them. CDR3 sequence reads: CASSSRIITEAFF. CDR3 DNA: TGTGCCAGCAGCTCTCGCATTATCACTGAAGCTTTCTTT.

The genes are TRBV19 and TRBJ1-2; no reliable D call. Deletions cut 3 bases from V and 4 bases from J, with 6 bases between. Germline V gene data show CDR1 as LNHDA and CDR2 as SQIVND (reference sequence). CDR3 length: 12 amino acids. For the CDR3, the DNA is TGTGCCAGTAGTATTTTCGGCTATGGCTACACCTTC. It specifies CASSIFGYGYTF.

The genes are TRBV9 and TRBJ2-2; TRBD2 matches 7 bases. CDR1 is SGDLS, CDR2 YYNGEE, per germline. Trimming at V came to 3 bases and at J to 0 bases, leaving 8 bases not matched to a gene. The CDR3 has 17 residues. This CDR3 reads CASSEVSGTTNTGELFF. CDR3 sequence (DNA): TGTGCCAGCAGCGAAGTAAGCGGGACTACGAACACCGGGGAGCTGTTTTTT.

The chain is built from TRBV7-8 and TRBJ1-1, with no clear D. The V and J ends lost 2 bases and 0 bases respectively, with 10 bases between them. Looked up from germline, CDR1 is SGHVS and CDR2 is FQNEAQ. CDR3 length equals 15 residues. CDR3 in DNA: TGTGCCAGCAGCTTATTGCAGTTAATGAACACTGAAGCTTTCTTT. Amino acids: CASSLLQLMNTEAFF. The entire variable domain, with the rest obtained from reference TRBV7-8 and TRBJ1-1, is as follows: GAGVSQSPRYKVAKRGQDVALRCDPISGHVSLFWYQQALGQGPEFLTYFQNEAQLDKSGLPSDRFFAERPEGSVSTLKIQRTQQEDSAVYLCASSLLQLMNTEAFFGQGTRLTVV.

This chain uses TRBV6-4 with TRBJ1-1; tentative D call: TRBD1 (5 bases). This CDR3 contains 14 residues. In germline, CDR1 is MRHNA, CDR2 SNTAGT. The V gene lost 0 bases and the J gene lost 5 bases, with 10 bases spanning the gap. CDR3: CASSDSGEGTEAFF. For the CDR3, the DNA is TGTGCCAGCAGTGACTCGGGGGAGGGGACTGAAGCTTTCTTT.

The rearrangement uses TRBV30 and TRBJ2-2, with D maybe TRBD2 (5 bases). The germline CDR1 and CDR2 sequences are GTSNPN and SVGIG (reference sequence). The CDR3 totals 16 residues. V lost 5 bases to trimming and J lost 1 base, with 17 bases between them. The chain's CDR3 is CAWQDGENGNTGELFF. Written as DNA, the CDR3 is TGTGCCTGGCAAGACGGGGAGAACGGGAACACCGGGGAGCTGTTTTTT.

V usage is TRBV28 and J usage is TRBJ2-7, with D perhaps being TRBD1 or TRBD2 (5 bases each). The V end lost 6 bases, the J end lost 3 bases, and 15 bases lay between the germline ends. The CDR3 spans 14 residues. CDR1 is MDHEN and CDR2 is SYDVKM in the germline V gene. The CDR3 spells CASSPTGPFYEQYF. In DNA form, the CDR3 reads TGTGCCAGCAGCCCCACGGGGCCTTTCTACGAGCAGTACTTC.

The rearrangement joins TRBV18 to TRBJ2-7, with D possibly matching TRBD1 (5 bases). CDR1 is KGHSH, CDR2 LQKENI, per germline. V lost 6 bases to trimming and J lost 0 bases, with 9 bases between them. There are 13 residues in the CDR3. The DNA for the CDR3 is TGTGCCAGCTCCCCGGACACCTCCTACGAGCAGTACTTC. Translating gives CASSPDTSYEQYF.

The chain recombines TRBV30 with TRBJ2-1, with TRBD2 matching 9 bases. The germline CDR1 and CDR2 sequences are GTSNPN and SVGIG (reference sequence). V gave up 3 bases and J gave up 8 bases; unmatched junction bases: 14. The CDR3 loop spans 16 amino acids. Written as DNA, the CDR3 is TGTGCCTGGAGCGGAGCGGGAGGCCCGTTTAACCATGAGCAGTTCTTC. Its protein is CAWSGAGGPFNHEQFF.

In its sample, this clone was seen once. The chain employs TRBV15 and TRBJ2-7, with 8 positions matching TRBD2. V was pared by 3 bases and J by 2 bases, with 6 bases of the junction left unmatched. This CDR3 comprises 15 residues. CDR1 LNHNV and CDR2 YYDKDF come from the germline V gene (reference sequence). CDR3 nucleotides: TGTGCCACCAGCAGGAATCCGGGACTAGCCTACGAGCAGTACTTC. This codes for CATSRNPGLAYEQYF.

This chain connects TRBV4-3 to TRBJ2-6; D may be TRBD2 (5 bases). The CDR3 is 19 amino acids. Germline-derived CDR1 and CDR2 are LGHNA and YSLEER. The V and J ends lost 1 base and 0 bases respectively, with 16 bases between them. CDR3 sequence reads: CASSQAQRFLGSGANVLTF. The CDR3 nucleotides are TGCGCCAGCAGCCAAGCTCAGCGGTTTCTGGGCTCTGGGGCCAACGTCCTGACTTTC.

CDR3 nucleotide sequence: TGCGCCAGCAGTCAATCAGGAGTAGACTGGCCCCAGCATTTT. Translation gives CASSQSGVDWPQHF. The chain combines TRBV23-1 with TRBJ1-5; no clear D. TRBV23-1 belongs to the ORF category, with a function that is uncertain. The CDR3 is 14 amino acids. With 0 bases removed from V and 9 bases from J, the gap between germline ends came to 12 bases.

This clone was observed a few times. This chain uses TRBV6-5 with TRBJ2-1; 9 nucleotides agree with TRBD2. The CDR3 is 15 amino acids. CDR1 and CDR2 from the germline V gene are MNHEY and SVGAGI. V lost 6 bases and J lost 2; bases outside the gene matches: 5. CDR3 sequence: CASSLTSGPYNEQFF. CDR3 nucleotide sequence: TGTGCCAGCAGCTTGACTAGCGGCCCCTACAATGAGCAGTTCTTC.

The rearrangement uses TRBV6-6 and TRBJ2-1, with a weak D call TRBD2 (5 bases). The CDR3 consists of 14 residues. Germline V gene lookup returns CDR1 MNHNY and CDR2 SVGAGI (reference sequence). V was cut by 3 bases and J by 7 bases, with 13 bases left in between. CDR3 in amino acids: CASSYGGRGNEQFF. CDR3 DNA: TGTGCCAGCAGTTATGGTGGGAGAGGGAATGAGCAGTTCTTC.

The chain uses TRBV4-1 and TRBJ2-3; D perhaps matches TRBD2 (6 bases). There are 17 residues in the CDR3. With 0 bases removed from V and 4 bases from J, the gap between germline ends came to 17 bases. CDR1 MGHRA and CDR2 YSYEKL come from the germline V gene. This CDR3 is CASSQDPIGRSADTQYF. The CDR3 DNA follows: TGCGCCAGCAGCCAAGACCCGATCGGGAGATCGGCAGATACGCAGTATTTT.

The chain has TRBV5-6 and TRBJ2-7, with 11 bases identical to TRBD2. Germline CDR1 is SGHDT and CDR2 is YYEEEE. With 5 bases clipped from V and 5 bases from J, the junction kept 12 bases outside the gene matches. There are 16 residues in the CDR3. Here the CDR3 reads CASRSRLAGFLDEQYF. CDR3 sequence (DNA): TGTGCCAGCAGGTCAAGACTAGCGGGGTTCCTGGACGAGCAGTACTTC.

This clone is medium-sized (0.01 to 0.1%) within its sample. This chain joins TRBV6-1 and TRBJ1-2; no clear D gene. V shed 6 bases and J shed 6 bases, with 14 bases lying between them. Germline V lookup: CDR1 MNHNS, CDR2 SASEGT. CDR3 length: 13 residues. CDR3 bases: TGTGCCAGCAGCCGCCAGGTTAGGGATGGCTACACCTTC. Protein: CASSRQVRDGYTF.

The chain links TRBV4-2 to TRBJ1-1; maybe TRBD1 (5 bases). V shed 3 bases and J shed 0 bases, with 14 bases lying between them. The CDR3 extends over 16 amino acids. Germline lookup yields CDR1 LGHNA and CDR2 YNFKEQ. The CDR3 DNA reads as TGTGCCAGCAGCCATGGGGAGACAGAATTGAACACTGAAGCTTTCTTT. Translating gives CASSHGETELNTEAFF.

The J gene is TRBJ2-7, the V gene TRBV7-2; weak D call: TRBD1 (6 bases). V dropped 1 base and J dropped 7 bases, with 17 bases sitting between them. The CDR3 spans 15 residues. Germline V gene data show CDR1 as SGHTA and CDR2 as FQGNSA. The CDR3 spells CASSLGQVLTEEQYF. The CDR3 region has the DNA TGTGCCAGCAGCTTAGGACAGGTTTTAACCGAAGAGCAGTACTTC.

The gene calls are TRBV4-1 and TRBJ2-5, with 10 bases lining up with TRBD2. Germline lookup yields CDR1 MGHRA and CDR2 YSYEKL. Trimming took 4 bases from V and 4 from J; bases not matched to a gene: 12. CDR3 length equals 17 residues. The DNA for the CDR3 is TGCGCCAGCAGCCGGGCTCGCGTACTAGCGGGAAGAGAGACCCAGTACTTC. Translating it yields CASSRARVLAGRETQYF.

This clone was detected a few times. J is TRBJ2-5 and V is TRBV7-9, with a tentative D call TRBD2 (6 bases). Germline V gene sequence: CDR1 SEHNR, CDR2 FQNEAQ (reference sequence). V lost 3 bases and J 5 bases, leaving 13 bases between the germline ends. CDR3 length: 14 residues. The CDR3 loop reads CASSFVLARETQYF. CDR3 coding DNA: TGTGCCAGCAGCTTCGTCCTAGCGCGGGAGACCCAGTACTTC.

The gene calls are TRBV7-6 and TRBJ2-1, with TRBD2 matching 10 bases. The trim removed 4 bases at V and 6 bases at J, leaving 9 bases unmatched. Germline V gene lookup returns CDR1 SGHVS and CDR2 FNYEAQ. The CDR3 covers 16 residues. DNA for the CDR3: TGTGCCAGCAGCTCCTCTCTAGCGGGAGTTGGCAATGAGCAGTTCTTC. Encoded protein: CASSSSLAGVGNEQFF.

The gene calls are TRBV7-9 and TRBJ2-1; 8 bases agree with TRBD2. The CDR3 sequence is 18 residues long. Looked up from germline, CDR1 is SEHNR and CDR2 is FQNEAQ (reference sequence). Trimming at V came to 2 bases and at J to 0 bases, leaving 9 bases not matched to a gene. Here the CDR3 reads CASSLYGREGSSYNEQFF. The CDR3 bases are TGTGCCAGCAGCTTATACGGTCGGGAGGGGAGCTCCTACAATGAGCAGTTCTTC.